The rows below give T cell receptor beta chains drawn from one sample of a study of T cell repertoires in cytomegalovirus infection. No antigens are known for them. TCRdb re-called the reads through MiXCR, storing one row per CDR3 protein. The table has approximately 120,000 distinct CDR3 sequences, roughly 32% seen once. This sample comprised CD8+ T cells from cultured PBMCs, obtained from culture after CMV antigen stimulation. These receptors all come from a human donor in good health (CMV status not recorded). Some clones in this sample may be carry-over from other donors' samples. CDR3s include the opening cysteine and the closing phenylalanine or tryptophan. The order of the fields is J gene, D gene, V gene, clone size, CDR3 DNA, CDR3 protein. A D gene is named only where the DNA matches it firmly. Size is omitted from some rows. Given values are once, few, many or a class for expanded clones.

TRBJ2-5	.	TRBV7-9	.	TGTGCCAGCAGCCCCAGCCCGGGCAGGCGACTAGAGACCCAGTACTTC	CASSPSPGRRLETQYF
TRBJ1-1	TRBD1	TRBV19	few	TGTGCCAGTAGTATTCCCTGGACAGGCTACACTGAAGCTTTCTTT	CASSIPWTGYTEAFF
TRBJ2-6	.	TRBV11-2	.	TGTGCCAGCAGCTTAAGCGTCTCTGGGGCCAACGTCCTGACTTTC	CASSLSVSGANVLTF
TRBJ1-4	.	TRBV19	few	TGTGCCAGTAGTCCCAACCCTCGGCCGGAAAAACTGTTTTTT	CASSPNPRPEKLFF
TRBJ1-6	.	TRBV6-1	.	TGTGCCAGCAGTGACTCTATAGGACAGTCTAATTCACCCCTCCACTTT	CASSDSIGQSNSPLHF
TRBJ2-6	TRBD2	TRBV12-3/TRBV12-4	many	TGTGCCAGCAGTTTATATGGCGACGGGGGGTCTGGGGCCAACGTCCTGACTTTC	CASSLYGDGGSGANVLTF
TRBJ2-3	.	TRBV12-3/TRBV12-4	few	TGTGCCAGCAGTTTAGGGGGATACACAGATACGCAGTATTTT	CASSLGGYTDTQYF
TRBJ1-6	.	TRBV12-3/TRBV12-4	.	TGTGCCAGCAGTTTAAATCCTCCACTATATAATTCACCCCTCCACTTT	CASSLNPPLYNSPLHF
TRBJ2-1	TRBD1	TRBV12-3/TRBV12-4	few	TGTGCCAGCAGTTCCTATAATGGACAGGGTAATGAGCAGTTCTTC	CASSSYNGQGNEQFF
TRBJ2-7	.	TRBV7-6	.	TGTGCCAGCAGCTTAGTTGGTATGGCCGAGGGGGAGCAGTACTTC	CASSLVGMAEGEQYF
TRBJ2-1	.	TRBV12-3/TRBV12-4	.	TGTGCCAGCAGTTCAGTACAGGGTTCCGTTGAGCAGTTCTTC	CASSSVQGSVEQFF
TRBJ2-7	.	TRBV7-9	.	TGTGCCAGCAGCTTATTCACGACTCCAACCCCCGACGAGCAGTACTTC	CASSLFTTPTPDEQYF
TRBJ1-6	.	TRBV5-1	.	TGCGCCAGCAGCTTGGTTGGGATTCAGAATTCACCCCTCCACTTT	CASSLVGIQNSPLHF